Listed here is a single T cell receptor (beta chain). The antigen is undetermined. Donors likely had unrecorded immune exposures despite being nominally healthy when sampled. This specimen comes from a study of cytomegalovirus exposure and HLA in healthy donors. Findings and caveats of the study: Fewer N-insertions (relative to the roughly 610-donor mean) were reportedly seen in an Asian-associated ancestry cluster in a later analysis. Rates of TCR association differed by HLA locus in a later analysis, with DRB1 highest and HLA-C lowest.

CDR3 length: 14 residues. The germline CDR1 and CDR2 sequences are KGHSH and LQKENI. V was cut by 3 bases and J by 1 base, with 9 bases left in between. Vbeta (60) and Jbeta (13) primers were used in the PCR. Assay: immunoSEQ multiplex PCR; the TCRdb copy retains only in-frame clones and omits some. The table records 200,000 or so clones, around 83% of them present only once. This clonotype originated in a woman between 45 and 60 years old in good health and CMV-seropositive. Sequences were obtained from PBMCs. The rearrangement links TRBV18 to TRBJ2-5, with D possibly being TRBD2 (5 bases). The CDR3 DNA reads as TGTGCCAGCTCACCCTCGGGGAGCCAAGAGACCCAGTACTTC. Translating it yields CASSPSGSQETQYF.